These 5 T cell receptor beta chains were sequenced from one sample in a study of T cells after yellow fever vaccination. MiXCR was run by TCRdb on the 5' RACE reads, yielding one entry per CDR3 protein. The sample contains approximately 550,000 distinct CDR3 sequences, roughly 13% of which appear only once. The source was PBMCs, collected on the day of the yellow fever booster vaccination. These receptor sequences come from a man aged 30 to 45 who received the YFV17D yellow fever vaccine.

V gene TRBV30 combines with J gene TRBJ1-1; possible D gene TRBD1, 5 bases. The CDR3 sequence is 13 residues long. Germline V CDR1 and CDR2: GTSNPN, SVGIG (reference sequence). Trimming shortened V by 3 bases and J by 1 base, and 9 bases separated the two germline ends. CDR3 nucleotide sequence: TGTGCCTGGAGCCTAGGGACGAACACTGAAGCTTTCTTT. Translated: CAWSLGTNTEAFF.

This clonotype was observed at least ten times. The rearrangement uses TRBV28 and TRBJ2-3; D is unresolved. The ends were cut back, 4 bases at V and 4 bases at J, with 9 bases in the middle. Germline V lookup: CDR1 MDHEN, CDR2 SYDVKM. CDR3 length equals 13 residues. This chain's CDR3 is CASSSPPPDTQYF. The CDR3, as DNA: TGTGCCAGCAGTTCCCCTCCACCAGATACGCAGTATTTT.

This clonotype was picked up a small number of times. The chain recombines TRBV30 with TRBJ2-3; no firm D call. V was shortened by 0 bases and J by 2 bases, with 6 bases between the two germline ends. The CDR3 spans 13 residues. CDR1 and CDR2 from the germline V gene are GTSNPN and SVGIG (reference sequence). In DNA, the CDR3 is TGTGCCTGGAGTGTGCCCAACACAGATACGCAGTATTTT. Translated: CAWSVPNTDTQYF. Full variable domain (outside the CDR3, taken from reference TRBV30 and TRBJ2-3): SQTIHQWPATLVQPVGSPLSLECTVEGTSNPNLYWYRQAAGRGLQLLFYSVGIGQISSEVPQNLSASRPQDRQFILSSKKLLLSDSGFYLCAWSVPNTDTQYFGPGTRLTVL.

This clonotype was counted only a few times. The rearrangement links TRBV7-2 to TRBJ1-5; D uncertain. This CDR3 has 16 amino acids. Germline loops: CDR1 SGHTA, CDR2 FQGNSA. The V gene lost 6 bases and the J gene lost 6 bases, with 21 bases spanning the gap. The CDR3 protein is CASSSSGAGSVQPQHF. The CDR3 DNA is TGTGCCAGCAGTTCCTCCGGAGCGGGGTCGGTTCAGCCCCAGCATTTT. The entire variable domain, with the rest obtained from reference TRBV7-2 and TRBJ1-5, is as follows: GAGVSQSPSNKVTEKGKDVELRCDPISGHTALYWYRQSLGQGLEFLIYFQGNSAPDKSGLPSDRFSAERTGGSVSTLTIQRTQQEDSAVYLCASSSSGAGSVQPQHFGDGTRLSIL.

The genes are TRBV5-1 and TRBJ2-6, with TRBD1 identical over 7 bases. The trim removed 0 bases at V and 4 bases at J, leaving 7 bases unmatched. Germline-derived CDR1 and CDR2 are SGHRS and YFSETQ. The CDR3 loop spans 17 amino acids. CDR3 sequence (DNA): TGCGCCAGCAGCTTGGAACAGGGGAATCTGGGGGCCAACGTCCTGACTTTC. It specifies CASSLEQGNLGANVLTF.